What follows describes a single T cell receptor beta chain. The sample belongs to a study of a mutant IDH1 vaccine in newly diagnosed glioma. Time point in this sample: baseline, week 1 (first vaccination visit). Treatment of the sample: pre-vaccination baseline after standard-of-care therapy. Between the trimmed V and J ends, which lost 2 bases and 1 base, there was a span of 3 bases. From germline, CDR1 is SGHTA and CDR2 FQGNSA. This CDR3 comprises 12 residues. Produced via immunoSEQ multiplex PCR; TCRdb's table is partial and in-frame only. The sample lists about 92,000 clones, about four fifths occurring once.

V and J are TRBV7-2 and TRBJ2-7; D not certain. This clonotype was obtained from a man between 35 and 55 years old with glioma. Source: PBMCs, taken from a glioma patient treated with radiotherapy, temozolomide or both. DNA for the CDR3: TGTGCCAGCAGCTTAACTTCCTACGAGCAGTACTTC. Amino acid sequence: CASSLTSYEQYF.